Each of the 25 T cell receptor beta chains below was sequenced from the same sample in a study of memory CD8 T cells in hepatitis C reinfection. As to time point: peak reinfection, 3 to 8 weeks after reinfection detection. Sorted cells were sequenced directly ex vivo without any in vitro expansion. Sequenced by immunoSEQ multiplex PCR; TCRdb stores in-frame clones only, minus some. The sample includes around 45,000 clones, roughly 90% of them seen just once. Sequencing was performed on naive CD8+ T cells sorted from blood. Receptors were obtained from a man between 18 and 35 years old with hepatitis C virus infection.

The J gene is TRBJ1-2, the V gene TRBV5-4; weak D call: TRBD1 (6 bases). Trimming cost V 3 bases and J 0 bases, with 12 bases left between them. CDR3 length: 15 residues. Looked up from germline, CDR1 is SGHNT and CDR2 is YYREEE (reference sequence). The CDR3, as DNA: TGTGCCAGCAGCTCCAACCGGGACACTAACTATGGCTACACCTTC. It codes for CASSSNRDTNYGYTF.

This clone came up a few times. The rearrangement uses TRBV7-8 and TRBJ2-4; D remains ambiguous. V shed 1 base and J shed 6 bases, with 7 bases lying between them. Looked up from germline, CDR1 is SGHVS and CDR2 is FQNEAQ. The CDR3 spans 13 residues. CDR3 sequence reads: CASSLGGINIQYF. The CDR3 DNA sequence: TGTGCCAGCAGCTTAGGTGGCATAAACATTCAGTACTTC.

V and J are TRBV5-4 and TRBJ2-4, with 7 bases lining up with TRBD1. Germline loops: CDR1 SGHNT, CDR2 YYREEE (reference sequence). The CDR3 is 17 amino acids. Trimming took 0 bases from V and 1 from J; bases not matched to a gene: 7. CDR3 protein: CASSLVETGFAKNIQYF. Here the CDR3 DNA reads TGTGCCAGCAGCTTGGTGGAGACAGGGTTTGCCAAAAACATTCAGTACTTC.

The V call is TRBV19, the J call TRBJ2-1; D is possibly TRBD2 (6 bases). This CDR3 region has 15 residues. Germline V gene sequence: CDR1 LNHDA, CDR2 SQIVND (reference sequence). Between the trimmed V and J ends, which lost 8 bases and 2 bases, there was a span of 16 bases. Written as DNA, the CDR3 is TGTGCCAGTGCCTGGGAGGCGGACACCTACAATGAGCAGTTCTTC. It specifies CASAWEADTYNEQFF.

V gene TRBV19 combines with J gene TRBJ1-5; the match to TRBD1 covers 7 bases. The CDR3 sequence is 15 residues long. The J segment lost 1 base and the V segment lost 1 base, leaving 1 base of the junction unmatched. Germline lookup yields CDR1 LNHDA and CDR2 SQIVND (reference sequence). For the CDR3, the DNA is TGTGCCAGTAGTATAGGGGGACAGAGCAATCAGCCCCAGCATTTT. It codes for CASSIGGQSNQPQHF.

The chain recombines TRBV5-8 with TRBJ1-5; possible D gene TRBD1, 5 bases. Germline V gene lookup returns CDR1 SGHTS and CDR2 YDEGEE. The CDR3 spans 13 residues. V lost 2 bases and J 7 bases, leaving 10 bases between the germline ends. The CDR3 sequence is CASSFGQGQPQHF. CDR3 DNA sequence: TGTGCCAGCAGCTTCGGGCAGGGACAGCCCCAGCATTTT.

The V gene is TRBV7-2, the J gene TRBJ2-5, with D tentatively TRBD1 (5 bases). The germline V and J ends were trimmed by 5 bases and 2 bases, with 9 bases remaining between them. Germline V gives CDR1 SGHTA, CDR2 FQGNSA. CDR3 length equals 13 residues. The CDR3 region has the DNA TGTGCCAGCAGCCCGGACAATCAAGAGACCCAGTACTTC. Protein: CASSPDNQETQYF.

The chain couples TRBV6-4 to TRBJ2-2, with D maybe TRBD1 (5 bases). The CDR3 is 13 amino acids. The germline V gene has CDR1 MRHNA and CDR2 SNTAGT. Trimming took 4 bases from V and 2 from J, leaving 5 bases between them. For the CDR3, the DNA is TGTGCCAGCAGTGGGACAAACACCGGGGAGCTGTTTTTT. This gives the protein CASSGTNTGELFF.

This clone was detected a few times. The sample contains more than one DNA sequence encoding this CDR3. This rearrangement joins TRBV4-3 to TRBJ2-2; D not resolved. The CDR3 covers 15 residues. Trimming shortened V by 1 base and J by 0 bases, and 6 bases separated the two germline ends. Germline CDR1 LGHNA, CDR2 YSLEER. The CDR3 coding sequence is TGCGCCAGCAGCCAAGCCCTTGCGAACACCGGGGAGCTGTTTTTT. Its translation is CASSQALANTGELFF.

The chain recombines TRBV6-6 with TRBJ2-1; D possibly corresponds to TRBD2 (7 bases). The germline CDR1 and CDR2 sequences are MNHNY and SVGAGI (reference sequence). The V gene lost 0 bases and the J gene lost 7 bases, with 13 bases spanning the gap. The CDR3 extends over 15 amino acids. CDR3 sequence: CASSYSRGTKNEQFF. The CDR3 DNA reads TGTGCCAGCAGTTACTCGAGGGGGACTAAAAATGAGCAGTTCTTC.

This chain connects TRBV6-5 to TRBJ1-1, with D possibly matching TRBD1 (6 bases). The ends were cut back, 11 bases at V and 0 bases at J, with 10 bases in the middle. Germline V CDR1 and CDR2: MNHEY, SVGAGI. The CDR3 is 12 residues long. CDR3: CAGGQLNTEAFF. The CDR3, as DNA: TGTGCCGGCGGACAGCTGAACACTGAAGCTTTCTTT.

The chain is built from TRBV7-6 and TRBJ1-2, with D tentatively TRBD1 (5 bases). The germline gives CDR1 SGHVS, CDR2 FNYEAQ. V was cut by 3 bases and J by 4 bases, with 12 bases left in between. This CDR3 comprises 14 residues. CDR3 region: CASSLGDSTYGYTF. CDR3 in DNA: TGTGCCAGCAGCTTGGGTGACAGCACCTATGGCTACACCTTC.

This chain connects TRBV5-4 to TRBJ2-7; TRBD1 agrees at 8 bases. Trimming removed 5 bases from V and 1 base from J; junction bases left unmatched: 8. Germline CDR1 is SGHNT and CDR2 is YYREEE (reference sequence). The CDR3 contains 15 residues. CDR3 residues: CASSPGTGGSYEQYF. In DNA, the CDR3 is TGTGCCAGCAGTCCCGGGACAGGAGGATCCTACGAGCAGTACTTC.

V gene TRBV2 combines with J gene TRBJ2-7; tentative D call: TRBD1 (5 bases). V was pared by 3 bases and J by 5 bases, with 23 bases between. The CDR3 has 17 residues. CDR1 SNHLY and CDR2 FYNNEI come from the germline V gene. The CDR3 DNA is TGTGCCAGCAGTGACCCCCCGAGGCAGGGCGAGTTGAACGAGCAGTACTTC. Translated: CASSDPPRQGELNEQYF.

The chain links TRBV7-7 to TRBJ2-1, with 10 nucleotides matching TRBD2. Germline values: CDR1 SSHAT, CDR2 FNYEAQ (reference sequence). J gave up 6 bases and V 0 bases, and 2 bases lay outside the gene matches. This CDR3 contains 15 residues. CDR3 region: CASSLASGGSNEQFF. The CDR3 DNA reads as TGTGCCAGCAGCTTAGCTAGCGGGGGGTCCAATGAGCAGTTCTTC.

This clone occurred a few times. This rearrangement joins TRBV21-1 to TRBJ1-2; the table gives TRBD1 as D, unverified against the DNA. TRBV21-1 is a pseudogene segment. The CDR3 is 18 residues long. CDR3 loop: CASSKGANGQGKGTGYTF. In DNA form, the CDR3 reads TGTGCCAGCAGCAAAGGCGCTAACGGACAGGGGAAGGGGACTGGCTACACCTTC.

V gene TRBV7-8 combines with J gene TRBJ1-4, with no clear D. Germline CDR1 SGHVS, CDR2 FQNEAQ. Trimming left V 4 bases short and J 8 bases short, with 29 bases between. The CDR3 is 19 amino acids. The CDR3 here is CASSSGRSGQSGRREKLFF. For the CDR3, the DNA is TGTGCCAGCAGCTCCGGAAGGAGTGGGCAGAGCGGGAGGAGAGAAAAACTGTTTTTT.

This chain joins TRBV5-5 and TRBJ2-2, with a tentative D call TRBD1 (8 bases). This CDR3 comprises 17 residues. The V end was cut by 3 bases, the J end by 5 bases, with 20 bases between. CDR1 is SGHKS, CDR2 YYEKEE, per germline (reference sequence). The CDR3 DNA sequence: TGTGCCAGCAGCTCACACAGGGGGGGAATAGTGACCGGGGAGCTGTTTTTT. As protein: CASSSHRGGIVTGELFF.

As concerns this clone: At one of its ends the junction is not consistent with the germline gene, which may arise from a read error. V usage is TRBV10-3 and J usage is TRBJ1-5; D perhaps matches TRBD1 (5 bases). CDR1 is ENHRY, CDR2 SYGVKD, per germline. The CDR3 contains 11 residues. The CDR3 DNA reads TGTGCCATCACCCCGAAGGGGCCCCGGCATTTT. Its translation is CAITPKGPRHF.

The chain has TRBV6-5 and TRBJ2-1; TRBD1 aligns across 7 bases. The germline CDR1 and CDR2 sequences are MNHEY and SVGAGI. The CDR3 runs to 15 residues. With V trimmed by 6 bases and J by 0 bases, 5 bases remained unmatched. CDR3 in DNA: TGTGCCAGCAGCCCGAGGGGGCTCTCCTACAATGAGCAGTTCTTC. It specifies CASSPRGLSYNEQFF.

The chain joins TRBV11-2 to TRBJ2-1; D might be TRBD2 (6 bases). The CDR3 is 15 amino acids. V lost 5 bases to trimming and J lost 4 bases, with 15 bases between them. CDR1 and CDR2 from the germline V gene are SGHAT and FQNNGV. The CDR3 nucleotides read TGTGCCAGCAGCCCCTGGATGGAGGGGTACAATGAGCAGTTCTTC. It specifies CASSPWMEGYNEQFF. Full variable domain (missing parts from reference TRBV11-2 and TRBJ2-1): EAGVAQSPRYKIIEKRQSVAFWCNPISGHATLYWYQQILGQGPKLLIQFQNNGVVDDSQLPKDRFSAERLKGVDSTLKIQPAKLEDSAVYLCASSPWMEGYNEQFFGPGTRLTVL.

The chain has TRBV5-4 and TRBJ2-1, with TRBD2 as a possible D gene (6 bases). The CDR3 runs to 13 residues. Germline CDR1 is SGHNT and CDR2 is YYREEE (reference sequence). The V end lost 8 bases, the J end lost 4 bases, and 13 bases lay between the germline ends. The CDR3 loop reads CASGNSGYNEQFF. The CDR3 nucleotides read TGTGCCAGTGGAAATAGCGGTTACAATGAGCAGTTCTTC.

The rearrangement uses TRBV7-2 and TRBJ1-2; 7 positions agree with TRBD1. The CDR3 contains 17 residues. V shed 4 bases and J 0 bases; nucleotides not matched to a gene: 11. CDR1 is SGHTA and CDR2 is FQGNSA in the germline V gene. The DNA of the CDR3 is TGTGCCAGCAGCTCCACACCACCGACAGGGCCTAACTATGGCTACACCTTC. Amino acids: CASSSTPPTGPNYGYTF. The full variable domain, rest sourced from reference TRBV7-2 and TRBJ1-2, is GAGVSQSPSNKVTEKGKDVELRCDPISGHTALYWYRQSLGQGLEFLIYFQGNSAPDKSGLPSDRFSAERTGGSVSTLTIQRTQQEDSAVYLCASSSTPPTGPNYGYTFGSGTRLTVV.

The CDR3 sequence: CASSSIRYSGLAGALQETQYF. The CDR3 nucleotides are TGTGCCAGCAGTTCCATCCGATACTCGGGACTAGCGGGGGCCCTCCAAGAGACCCAGTACTTC. V is TRBV28 and J is TRBJ2-5; 14 bases agree with TRBD2. CDR1 MDHEN and CDR2 SYDVKM come from the germline V gene. The CDR3 runs 21 residues. The junction had 17 bases not matched to a gene; V was cut back by 4 bases and J by 1 base.

The chain combines TRBV4-1 with TRBJ1-1; D is unresolved. Deletions cut 4 bases from V and 5 bases from J, with 11 bases between. Germline lookup yields CDR1 MGHRA and CDR2 YSYEKL. The CDR3 is 13 residues long. The CDR3 sequence is CASSPPGRTEAFF. The CDR3 bases are TGCGCCAGCAGCCCCCCAGGTAGGACTGAAGCTTTCTTT.